These T cell receptor beta chains were read from a single sample in a study of cytomegalovirus exposure and HLA in healthy donors. Repertoires were generated with immunoSEQ multiplex PCR, while TCRdb's copy carries only in-frame clones and drops some. The repertoire includes about 74,000 clones, 90% to 95% of them detected once, and less than 2% sits in the top ten. Input material: PBMCs. Receptors were obtained from a man aged 18-30 years in good health and CMV-seropositive. The CDR3 runs from the conserved cysteine through the conserved F or W. The D gene is left open where the match is weak. Not all rows give a size; the values are once, few, many and, for expanded clones, a class.

j_gene,v_gene,abundance,d_gene,CDR3aa,CDR3nt
TRBJ2-3,TRBV9,.,TRBD1,CASSVGVGTGPTDTQYF,TGTGCCAGCAGCGTAGGCGTCGGGACAGGGCCCACAGATACGCAGTATTTT
TRBJ1-1,TRBV19,few,.,CASAINPNTEAFF,TGTGCCTCCGCGATAAACCCTAACACTGAAGCTTTCTTT
TRBJ2-7,TRBV18,.,.,CASSPPNSIYEQYF,TGTGCCAGCTCACCACCTAACAGTATCTACGAGCAGTACTTC
TRBJ1-1,TRBV13,.,.,CASSFRTDEAFF,TGTGCCAGTAGCTTCCGGACAGATGAAGCTTTCTTT
TRBJ1-1,TRBV14,.,.,CASSQDPRVPFF,TGTGCCAGCAGCCAAGACCCTCGAGTTCCTTTCTTT
TRBJ2-7,TRBV2,few,.,CASGSAGGLEQYF,TGTGCCAGCGGATCGGCCGGAGGTCTCGAGCAGTACTTC
TRBJ2-2,TRBV2,.,.,CASTITRTGELFF,TGTGCCAGCACTATCACTAGGACCGGGGAGCTGTTTTTT
TRBJ2-7,TRBV5-1,.,TRBD1,CASSLVGDSSYEQYF,TGCGCCAGCAGCTTGGTGGGGGACAGTTCCTACGAGCAGTACTTC
TRBJ2-5,TRBV11-2,.,TRBD1,CASSGRDSQETQYF,TGTGCCAGCAGCGGACGGGACAGCCAAGAGACCCAGTACTTC
TRBJ2-7,TRBV15,once,TRBD2,CATSRETGGGYEQYF,TGTGCCACCAGCAGAGAAACGGGAGGAGGCTACGAGCAGTACTTC
TRBJ2-7,TRBV7-6,.,TRBD2,CASSSRLAAEQYF,TGTGCCAGCAGTTCCCGACTAGCGGCCGAGCAGTACTTC
TRBJ1-1,TRBV4-1,.,.,CASSQDQGRDKNTEAFF,TGCGCCAGCAGCCAAGATCAGGGTAGGGACAAGAACACTGAAGCTTTCTTT
TRBJ2-3,TRBV13,.,.,CASSSLRVRESTDTQYF,TGTGCCAGCAGCTCCCTTAGGGTGCGGGAAAGCACAGATACGCAGTATTTT
TRBJ2-5,TRBV10-3,.,TRBD2,CAISESGTTSERETQYF,TGTGCCATCAGTGAGTCAGGGACTACCTCAGAAAGAGAGACCCAGTACTTC
TRBJ2-1,TRBV10-3,.,TRBD2,CAISGSGRMVNEQFF,TGTGCCATCAGTGGTAGCGGGAGGATGGTCAATGAGCAGTTCTTC
TRBJ2-1,TRBV18,.,TRBD2,CASSLPSGRAATYNEQFF,TGTGCCAGCTCACTCCCTAGCGGGAGGGCCGCGACCTACAATGAGCAGTTCTTC
TRBJ2-7,TRBV5-1,.,.,CASSLELLGEQYF,TGCGCCAGCAGCTTGGAACTCCTTGGCGAGCAGTACTTC
TRBJ2-3,TRBV6-5,once,.,CASSPTGGTDTQYF,TGTGCCAGCAGTCCCACGGGGGGCACAGATACGCAGTATTTT
TRBJ2-3,TRBV9,.,.,CASSLGAAGSLTDTQYF,TGTGCCAGCAGCCTTGGGGCGGCGGGAAGCCTCACAGATACGCAGTATTTT
TRBJ1-5,TRBV7-8,.,TRBD1,CASSLWGQGDQPQHF,TGTGCCAGCAGCCTTTGGGGACAGGGTGATCAGCCCCAGCATTTT
TRBJ2-1,TRBV29-1,.,.,CSVEKSLTDLSNNEQFF,TGCAGCGTTGAAAAAAGCTTGACAGACCTGTCCAACAATGAGCAGTTCTTC
TRBJ2-7,TRBV5-6,.,.,CASTLNSLYEQYF,TGTGCCAGCACCCTTAACTCCCTCTACGAGCAGTACTTC
TRBJ1-1,TRBV30,.,.,CAWSVPPGLAEAFF,TGTGCCTGGAGTGTACCTCCAGGGTTGGCTGAAGCTTTCTTT
TRBJ2-5,TRBV21-1,.,.,CASSKALTSGTREETQYF,TGTGCCAGCAGCAAAGCCTTGACTAGCGGGACTAGGGAAGAGACCCAGTACTTC
TRBJ1-3,TRBV9,.,TRBD1,CASSVEGRGPGNTIYF,TGTGCCAGCAGCGTAGAGGGCAGGGGGCCAGGAAACACCATATATTTT
TRBJ1-5,TRBV6-7,.,.,CASSYPGVGNQPQHF,TGTGCCAGCAGTTACCCAGGGGTTGGCAATCAGCCCCAGCATTTT
TRBJ1-5,TRBV19,.,.,CASSIDLQPQHF,TGTGCCAGTAGTATAGATCTCCAGCCCCAGCATTTT
TRBJ2-1,TRBV27,.,TRBD1,CASSWDDRVNEQFF,TGTGCCAGCAGTTGGGACGACAGGGTCAATGAGCAGTTCTTC
TRBJ1-2,TRBV25-1,.,.,CASSDLAGNYGYTF,TGTGCCAGCAGTGACCTTGCAGGGAACTATGGCTACACCTTC
TRBJ2-7,TRBV9,.,TRBD1,CASSVVDRPYEQYF,TGTGCCAGCAGCGTAGTGGACAGGCCTTACGAGCAGTACTTC